This entry is about one T cell receptor beta chain. This record comes from a study of T cell changes during pregnancy in multiple sclerosis. Generated by immunoSEQ multiplex PCR, the TCRdb table keeps only in-frame clones and is missing some. This sample has tens of thousands of clones, with 91% found just once. Germline loops: CDR1 SNHLY, CDR2 FYNNEI. CDR3 length: 15 amino acids. Trimming removed 2 bases at V and 0 bases at J, with 10 bases between. The source of this sequence is a female donor in good health, enrolled as a control in a pregnancy study. The chain carries TRBV2 and TRBJ1-1, with D tentatively TRBD1 (6 bases). The source was peripheral blood, collected in the third trimester of pregnancy. The CDR3 DNA follows: TGTGCCAGCAGTGAAAATGGACAGATGAACACTGAAGCTTTCTTT. Translated: CASSENGQMNTEAFF. The entire variable domain, with the rest obtained from reference TRBV2 and TRBJ1-1, is as follows: EPEVTQTPSHQVTQMGQEVILRCVPISNHLYFYWYRQILGQKVEFLVSFYNNEISEKSEIFDDQFSVERPDGSNFTLKIRSTKLEDSAMYFCASSENGQMNTEAFFGQGTRLTVV.